This TCR beta chain is from a study of a mutant IDH1 vaccine in newly diagnosed glioma (dated by TCRdb to about 2021). Notes on the research overall: Of the approximately 35 treated patients, 62.5% were male and about 40% were female, and a mean age of approximately 40 years was recorded. Prior to enrollment, standard therapy consisting of radiotherapy alone, temozolomide alone, or radiochemotherapy with temozolomide had been administered to patients, with the combination being received by most patients. Peripheral blood was drawn at six visits: V03 (baseline), V05, V07, V10, V12 and V13. Longitudinal TCRB deep sequencing was performed for 20 to 25 treated patients wherever samples were available for exploratory analyses. Beyond this particular receptor, the publication reports: No apparent relationship was observed between pseudoprogression and alterations in the top peripheral T cell clonotypes detected by TCRB sequencing. Availability determined which PBMC samples were chosen for TCRB deep sequencing. Across multiple MHC alleles, vaccine-induced immune responses were seen in around 93% of patients. The authors noted that analyses of patient blood samples could not be reproduced because of sample limitations.

The library relied on the immunoSEQ multiplex PCR assay. Rearranged TCR beta chain sequences were amplified with the hsTCRB Kit following the manufacturer's protocol. TCRB libraries were sequenced on an Illumina MiSeq. As for the authors' bioinformatics: The proprietary platform of the kit vendor was used for demultiplexing, trimming and gene mapping. What TCRdb holds here is the immuneACCESS table cut down to in-frame rearrangements. Part of the clones is not present; checked against another copy, under half of the missing clones reflect an unresolved V gene, and the others are unexplained. V and J calls and clone size are as listed in that table; D and trimming were resolved from the DNA. The sample table contains approximately 100,000 clones; only one count was recorded for roughly 90% of them. The top ten clones comprise roughly 0.58% of the sample. The time point label of this sample denotes: baseline, week 1 (first vaccination visit). This sample's treatment or condition label indicates: pre-vaccination baseline after standard-of-care therapy. Newly diagnosed WHO grade 3 or 4 IDH1-mutant astrocytomas showing loss of nuclear ATRX were present in the donors. The samples were drawn from NOA16, a multicentre, single-arm, open-label phase I trial in Germany that tested a mutant IDH1 peptide vaccine in humans for the first time. Visit V03 blood draws served as the baseline sample for immunogenicity testing. Genomic DNA for TCRB sequencing was extracted from EDTA blood using the DNeasy Blood and Tissue Kit.

As for this clone: There is no known antigen for this receptor. Base quality data are lacking; no much larger clone is found one base away.

The sequencing here drew on PBMCs, taken from a glioma patient treated with radiotherapy, temozolomide or both. The receptor was isolated from a woman aged 50 to 60 with glioma.

The CDR3 region has the sequence CASSLEGLYGYTF. The DNA reads as follows: TGTGCCAGCAGTTTAGAAGGCCTCTATGGCTACACCTTC. Recombination joined TRBV28 with TRBJ1-2; there is no confident call for the D gene. V is reduced by 2 bases and J by 4 bases, leaving a spacing of 8 bases between them. The germline V gene provides CDR1 MDHEN and CDR2 SYDVKM. Including the terminal cysteine and phenylalanine, the CDR3 comprises 13 residues. Only the CDR3 region is kept as DNA, spanning 39 bases read in frame from base 1.